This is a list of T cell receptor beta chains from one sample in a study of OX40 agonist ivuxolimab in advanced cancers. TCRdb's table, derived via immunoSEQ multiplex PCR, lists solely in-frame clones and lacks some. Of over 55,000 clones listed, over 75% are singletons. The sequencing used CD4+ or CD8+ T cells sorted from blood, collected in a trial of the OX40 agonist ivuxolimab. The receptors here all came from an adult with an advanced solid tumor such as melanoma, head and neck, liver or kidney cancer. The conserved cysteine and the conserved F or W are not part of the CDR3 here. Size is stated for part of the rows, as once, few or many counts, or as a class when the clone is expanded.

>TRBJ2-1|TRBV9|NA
ASSVDWGVEQF
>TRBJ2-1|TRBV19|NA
ASKRLAGSEQF
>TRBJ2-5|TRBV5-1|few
ASSSGSLQETQY
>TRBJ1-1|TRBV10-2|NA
ASSEVAGAGTEAF
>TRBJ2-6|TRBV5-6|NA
ASSLVGAGANVLT
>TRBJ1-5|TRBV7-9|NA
ASSSDRGPQH
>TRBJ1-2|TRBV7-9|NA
ASSPGGGEYGYT
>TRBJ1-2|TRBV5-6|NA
ASSLPQGQGGYT
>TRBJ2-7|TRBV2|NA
ASRGQVTYEQY
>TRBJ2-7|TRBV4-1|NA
ASSQESQGAVEQY
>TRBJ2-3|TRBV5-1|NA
ASSLDEDRADTQY
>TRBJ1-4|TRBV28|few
ASRLGGANEKLF
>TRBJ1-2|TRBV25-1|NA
ASSEWGGPQGYT
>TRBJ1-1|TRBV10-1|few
ASSDGSEAF
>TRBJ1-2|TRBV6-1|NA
ASSEVKHYGYT
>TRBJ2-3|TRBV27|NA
ASSAPRSGDTDTQY
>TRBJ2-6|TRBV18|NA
ASSPPIAPGANVLT
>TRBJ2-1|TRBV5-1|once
ASSLALGPPSEQF
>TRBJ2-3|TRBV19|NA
ASKDRGPTDTQY
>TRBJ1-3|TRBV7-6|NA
ASSLGQIGNTIY
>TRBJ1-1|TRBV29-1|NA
SVAGTGPKNTEAF
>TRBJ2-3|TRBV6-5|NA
ASSYSRRDTQY
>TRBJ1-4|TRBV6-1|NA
ASSGRAEANEKLF
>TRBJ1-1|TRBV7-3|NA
ASSLDIYTEAF
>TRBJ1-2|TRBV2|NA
ASTQQVTTVGYT
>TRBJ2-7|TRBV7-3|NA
ASSLKGTGPYEQY
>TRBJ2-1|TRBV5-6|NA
ASSLYIPARSGEQF
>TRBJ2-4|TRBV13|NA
ASTQSPRGPGKNIQY
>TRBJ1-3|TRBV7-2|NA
ASSNRSISGNTIY
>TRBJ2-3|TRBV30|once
AWSAGQGVWGTQY
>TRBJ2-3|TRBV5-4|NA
ASSLSGGPDTQY
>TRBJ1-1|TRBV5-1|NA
ASSSAQGDGEAF
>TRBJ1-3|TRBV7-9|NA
ASSNSGNTIY
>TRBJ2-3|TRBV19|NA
ASSPQLFRTDTQY